This record concerns one TCR beta chain sequence. TCRdb passed the RT-PCR reads through MiXCR, listing each CDR3 protein once. The sample has about 700,000 distinct CDR3 sequences; 12% to 15% are singletons. This sample was included in a study of response to subunit inactivated influenza vaccine. Trimming stripped 4 bases from V and 8 bases from J, with 12 bases between. Germline V CDR1 and CDR2: SGHRS, YFSETQ. CDR3 length equals 12 residues. This sample comprised PBMCs from blood, obtained around 14 days before vaccination. The clonotype was recovered from a man in his fifties or sixties who received an inactivated influenza vaccine. The V call is TRBV5-1, the J call TRBJ1-1; no definite D call. CDR3 coding DNA: TGCGCCAGCAGCCTGTCCGGGGTGGAAGCTTTCTTT. Translated, it gives CASSLSGVEAFF.